A selection of T cell receptor beta chains follows, all from one sample in a study of blood T cell repertoires in COVID-19. Using immunoSEQ multiplex PCR, the repertoire was profiled, and TCRdb retains in-frame clones only, with some absent. The sample consists of 230,000 or so clones, roughly 90% of them appearing once. The sequencing input was PBMCs or T cells enriched from blood (not recorded which). The receptors were gathered from a woman aged 25 to 39 who had recovered from COVID-19. The CDR3 runs from the conserved cysteine through the conserved F or W. D genes are given only for firm matches. Only part of the rows carry a size: once, few, many, or a class if the clone is expanded.

V gene,J gene,clone size,D gene,CDR3 length,CDR3 DNA,CDR3 protein
TRBV25-1,TRBJ2-7,-,-,13,TGTGCCAGCGGAGGGGAGAGCTCCTACGAGCAGTACTTC,CASGGESSYEQYF
TRBV4-3,TRBJ2-1,-,TRBD2,15,TGCGCCAGCAGCCAAGTAGCAGCGGGGGACAATGAGCAGTTCTTC,CASSQVAAGDNEQFF
TRBV5-8,TRBJ1-3,-,TRBD1,12,TGTGCCACCCAACAGGGGGGAAACACCATATATTTT,CATQQGGNTIYF
TRBV11-2,TRBJ1-3,-,TRBD1,15,TGTGCCAGCAGCTCGGACAGGGGCCCTGGAAACACCATATATTTT,CASSSDRGPGNTIYF
TRBV7-2,TRBJ2-1,-,-,15,TGTGCCAGCAGAACAACAGGAAAAATGTACAATGAGCAGTTCTTC,CASRTTGKMYNEQFF
TRBV7-2,TRBJ1-2,-,-,14,TGTGCCAGCAGCTTATATGACACGGACTATGGCTACACCTTC,CASSLYDTDYGYTF
TRBV9,TRBJ2-2,-,-,15,TGTGCCAGCAGCGTAGAGAGAGCGAACACCGGGGAGCTGTTTTTT,CASSVERANTGELFF
TRBV19,TRBJ1-5,once,TRBD1,15,TGTGCCAGTAGTATTGGGACAGGGTTCAATCAGCCCCAGCATTTT,CASSIGTGFNQPQHF
TRBV7-2,TRBJ1-1,-,-,13,TGTGCCAGCAGCTATTTAGGGGACACTGAAGCTTTCTTT,CASSYLGDTEAFF
TRBV7-2,TRBJ1-1,-,TRBD1,18,TGTGCCAGCAGCTTGAACCGGGACAGGGTCTACGTGAACACTGAAGCTTTCTTT,CASSLNRDRVYVNTEAFF
TRBV6-2/TRBV6-3,TRBJ1-1,-,-,14,TGTGCCAGCAGTTCGGGCAGGGAAAGGACTGAAGCTTTCTTT,CASSSGRERTEAFF
TRBV9,TRBJ1-1,few,-,14,TGTGCCAGCAGCGTAGACACAGGGAACACTGAAGCTTTCTTT,CASSVDTGNTEAFF
TRBV4-3,TRBJ1-2,-,-,14,TGCGCCAGCAGCCACGGACAGACGGGATATGGCTACACCTTC,CASSHGQTGYGYTF
TRBV6-2/TRBV6-3,TRBJ1-2,once,TRBD1,15,TGTGCCAGCAGTTACAAGGACAGGCGCATCTACGGCTACACCTTC,CASSYKDRRIYGYTF
TRBV12-3/TRBV12-4,TRBJ2-3,-,TRBD1,13,TGTGCCAGCACCGCGGGACAGGGCGACACGCAGTATTTT,CASTAGQGDTQYF
TRBV5-5,TRBJ1-5,-,-,16,TGTGCCAGCAGCTTGTTTGCGGGGGGCTTGGGGCAGCCCCAGCATTTT,CASSLFAGGLGQPQHF
TRBV7-6,TRBJ2-2,-,-,17,TGTGCCAGCAGCTTACCCCATGGGGGGACGAACACCGGGGAGCTGTTTTTT,CASSLPHGGTNTGELFF
TRBV4-2,TRBJ2-5,-,-,14,TGTGCCAGCAGCCAAGATTGGCAGCAAGAGACCCAGTACTTC,CASSQDWQQETQYF
TRBV19,TRBJ1-1,-,-,19,TGTGCCAGTAGTATTAATGCCCCCCCACAGTATCTAATGAACACTGAAGCTTTCTTT,CASSINAPPQYLMNTEAFF
TRBV7-9,TRBJ2-3,-,TRBD1,19,TGTGCCAGCAGCCCGGAACTCTTTAGACAGGGGAGGTTTACAGATACGCAGTATTTT,CASSPELFRQGRFTDTQYF
TRBV19,TRBJ1-5,once,TRBD1,13,TGTGCCAGTAGTATGGGACAGGGCCAGCCCCAGCATTTT,CASSMGQGQPQHF
TRBV6-2/TRBV6-3,TRBJ1-3,-,-,17,TGTGCCAGCAGTTACTCGGCAGGCCCTCTCTCTGGAAACACCATATATTTT,CASSYSAGPLSGNTIYF
TRBV5-1,TRBJ2-7,-,-,17,TGCGCCAGCAGCTTGGGGGCGGCAGTCAGCCGGGATTACGAGCAGTACTTC,CASSLGAAVSRDYEQYF
TRBV6-5,TRBJ2-5,-,TRBD2,15,TGTGCCAGCAGTAGGGTTTCTAGCGGGGGGGAGACCCAGTACTTC,CASSRVSSGGETQYF
TRBV27,TRBJ1-1,-,-,13,TGTGCCAGCAGTCAAGGGGGAAACACTGAAGCTTTCTTT,CASSQGGNTEAFF
TRBV4-3,TRBJ2-5,once,-,15,TGCGCCAGCAGCCAATGGATTAGCGAACAAGAGACCCAGTACTTC,CASSQWISEQETQYF
TRBV7-2,TRBJ2-2,-,-,17,TGTGCCAGCAGCTTAGATATTAGCGATATCCACACCGGGGAGCTGTTTTTT,CASSLDISDIHTGELFF
TRBV4-2,TRBJ2-7,-,-,14,TGTGCCAGCAGCCCCGGGACATCTGACTACGAGCAGTACTTC,CASSPGTSDYEQYF
TRBV7-3,TRBJ1-1,-,TRBD1,18,TGTGCCAGCAGCTTAAAGGGCGGACAGGGCCCTATCCACACTGAAGCTTTCTTT,CASSLKGGQGPIHTEAFF
TRBV19,TRBJ2-5,-,TRBD2,16,TGTGCCAGTAGTATCTCAATAGCGGGGGGCCCAGAGACCCAGTACTTC,CASSISIAGGPETQYF
TRBV6-2/TRBV6-3,TRBJ2-1,-,TRBD2,13,TGTGCCAGCAGTCGGGGGGGGGTCGGTGAGCAGTTCTTC,CASSRGGVGEQFF
TRBV3-1/TRBV3-2,TRBJ1-5,-,-,15,TGTGCCAGCAGCAAGGGGTCCCCTAGCAATCAGCCCCAGCATTTT,CASSKGSPSNQPQHF
TRBV7-6,TRBJ2-2,few,-,13,TGTGCCAGCGTCGCTGGCGCTAGCGGGGAGCTGTTTTTT,CASVAGASGELFF
TRBV7-9,TRBJ2-1,-,TRBD2,14,TGTGCCAGCAGCTTGACTAGCGGCGACAATGAGCAGTTCTTC,CASSLTSGDNEQFF
TRBV14,TRBJ1-2,once,-,13,TGTGCCAGCAGCCCGAACAGGGAGAGTGGCTACACCTTC,CASSPNRESGYTF
TRBV2,TRBJ1-6,many,-,15,TGTGCCAGCAATCTAAACAGGGACTATAATTCACCCCTCCACTTT,CASNLNRDYNSPLHF
TRBV5-6,TRBJ2-3,-,TRBD1,14,TGTGCCAGCAGCTTGGGGGGACAGGGGGATACGCAGTATTTT,CASSLGGQGDTQYF
TRBV6-1,TRBJ1-5,-,-,15,TGTGCCAGCAGTGAGGGGGGGCTAGGATGGCAGCCCCAGCATTTT,CASSEGGLGWQPQHF
TRBV20-1,TRBJ2-1,-,TRBD2,11,TGCAGTGCAACCGCCCGGGAGGCGCAGTTCTTC,CSATAREAQFF
TRBV4-2,TRBJ1-1,few,-,13,TGTGCCAGCAGCCAAGATGCACGGACTGAAGCTTTCTTT,CASSQDARTEAFF
TRBV29-1,TRBJ1-5,-,TRBD1,13,TGCAGCGTTGGGACAGGTCGCCATCAGCCCCAGCATTTT,CSVGTGRHQPQHF
TRBV11-2,TRBJ1-1,-,-,18,TGTGCCAGCAGCCTACACAGGGCCGGCGGAATAATGAACACTGAAGCTTTCTTT,CASSLHRAGGIMNTEAFF
TRBV9,TRBJ2-7,-,-,14,TGTGCCAGCAGCGTAGACGGGGGGCCCTACGAGCAGTACTTC,CASSVDGGPYEQYF
TRBV6-5,TRBJ2-4,-,-,10,TGTGCAATCAAGGGGAACATTCAGTACTTC,CAIKGNIQYF
TRBV4-3,TRBJ2-1,-,TRBD2,15,TGCGCCAGCAGCCAAATGCTTCGGGGGGGCAATGAGCAGTTCTTC,CASSQMLRGGNEQFF
TRBV19,TRBJ1-2,-,-,14,TGTGCCAGTAGTATTGAAGGATGGCAGGGTGGCTACACCTTC,CASSIEGWQGGYTF
TRBV9,TRBJ2-7,-,-,13,TGTGCCAGCAGCGCAGCTGCGGCGACCGAGCAGTACTTC,CASSAAAATEQYF
TRBV7-2,TRBJ2-7,-,-,13,TGTGCCAGCAGCTCTCCGAGCTCCTACGAGCAGTACTTC,CASSSPSSYEQYF
TRBV9,TRBJ2-3,-,-,16,TGTGCCAGCAGCCCGGGGGGCGGGGGCAAGGGAGATACGCAGTATTTT,CASSPGGGGKGDTQYF
TRBV6-4,TRBJ1-6,-,-,15,TGTGCCAGCAGTGACTCCCGACAGCCCAATTCACCCCTCCACTTT,CASSDSRQPNSPLHF
TRBV27,TRBJ2-1,once,TRBD2,18,TGTGCCAGCAGTTTTAGAGGTGGGGGGGGGACTAGCGTCCATGAGCAGTTCTTC,CASSFRGGGGTSVHEQFF
TRBV5-6,TRBJ2-1,once,TRBD2,17,TGTGCCAGCAGCATTCGGACTAGCGGGGGGACATACAATGAGCAGTTCTTC,CASSIRTSGGTYNEQFF
TRBV6-2/TRBV6-3,TRBJ1-1,-,TRBD1,16,TGTGCCAGCAGTTACGGAGGGGACAGAATATACACTGAAGCTTTCTTT,CASSYGGDRIYTEAFF
TRBV7-2,TRBJ2-7,-,TRBD2,14,TGTGCCAGCAGCCCACTAGCGGGGGCTTACGAGCAGTACTTC,CASSPLAGAYEQYF
TRBV24-1,TRBJ2-5,-,-,14,TGTGCCACCAGTGAGTCGGGACTTGAAGAGACCCAGTACTTC,CATSESGLEETQYF
TRBV4-2,TRBJ1-4,-,-,13,TGTGCCTCACAGGGTAGAACTAATGAAAAACTGTTTTTT,CASQGRTNEKLFF
TRBV7-8,TRBJ1-5,-,-,17,TGTGCCAGCAGCTTAGAGGTCAGGGCATCAGCAAATCAGCCCCAGCATTTT,CASSLEVRASANQPQHF